This T cell receptor (beta chain) is from a study of blood T cells in healthy people across ages. Study findings and constraints: One million T cells yielded diversity estimates that were considered underestimates. More naive CD4+ cells and higher diversity were found in long-lived than in aged donors.

Turning to this clonotype: As yet, its antigen is unknown.

It was approximately 10 milliliters of peripheral blood that were drawn from each donor. A second PCR, run for roughly 6 to 11 cycles, used a sample-barcoded 5' primer plus a J-beta primer mix. Each cDNA molecule received a tag from a template-switch adaptor that had 12 random nucleotides. TCRdb fed the 5' RACE reads into MiXCR, producing one record per CDR3 protein. The sample yields some 370,000 distinct CDR3 sequences, over 45% seen once. This CDR3 contains 13 residues. Germline V lookup: CDR1 DFQATT, CDR2 SNEGSKA (reference sequence). Trimming took off 5 bases at V and 3 bases at J, with 14 bases between the two ends.

The J gene is TRBJ2-7, the V gene TRBV20-1; D remains unclear. The specimen sequenced was blood. This sequence was found in a man in his sixties in good health. Here the CDR3 DNA reads TGCAGTGCTCCCAACCAGTACGGCTACGAGCAGTACTTC. Its translation is CSAPNQYGYEQYF.